This TCR beta chain was sequenced in a study of PD-L1 blockade in urothelial cancer. The J segment lost 5 bases and the V segment lost 5 bases, leaving 4 bases of the junction unmatched. The germline V gene has CDR1 SGHTA and CDR2 FQGNSA. The CDR3 totals 13 residues. Points from the study as a whole: The study found that durable-benefit patients expanded tumor-associated blood clones more at 3 weeks.

In regard to this clone: As yet, its antigen is unknown.

The data were produced by immunoSEQ multiplex PCR, yet TCRdb's version contains in-frame clones alone and is incomplete. The sample gives approximately 48,000 clones, around 90% of which show up once; roughly 15% is in the top ten. Time point noted: pretreatment peripheral blood. Diagnoses among patients were locally advanced or metastatic urothelial carcinoma. The receptor was derived from a woman aged 60-70 years with urothelial cancer. The sequencing used PBMCs, collected around atezolizumab (anti-PD-L1) treatment. The V gene is TRBV7-2, the J gene TRBJ1-2; 8 nucleotides align to TRBD1. The DNA for the CDR3 is TGTGCCAGCAGCAACAGGGGGGGGTATGGCTACACCTTC. This encodes CASSNRGGYGYTF.